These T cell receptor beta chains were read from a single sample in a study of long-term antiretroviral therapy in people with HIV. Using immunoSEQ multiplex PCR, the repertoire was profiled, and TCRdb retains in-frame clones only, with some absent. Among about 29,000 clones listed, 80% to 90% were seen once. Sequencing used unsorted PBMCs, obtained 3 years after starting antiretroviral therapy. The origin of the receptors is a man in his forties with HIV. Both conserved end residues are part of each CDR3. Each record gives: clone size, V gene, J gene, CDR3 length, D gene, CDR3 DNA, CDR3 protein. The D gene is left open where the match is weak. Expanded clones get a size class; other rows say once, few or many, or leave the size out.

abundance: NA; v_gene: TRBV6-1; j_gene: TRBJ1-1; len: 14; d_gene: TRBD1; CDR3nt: TGTGCCAGCAGACGACAGGGGACCTACACTGAAGCTTTCTTT; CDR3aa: CASRRQGTYTEAFF
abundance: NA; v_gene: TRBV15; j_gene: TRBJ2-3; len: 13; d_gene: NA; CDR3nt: TGTGCCACCAGCAGAGATAATGTGAATACGCAGTATTTT; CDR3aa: CATSRDNVNTQYF
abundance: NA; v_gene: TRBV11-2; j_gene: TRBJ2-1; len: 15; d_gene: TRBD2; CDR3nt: TGTGCCAGCAGCTTAGAGCGGGAGGGCAGGAATGAGCAGTTCTTC; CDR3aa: CASSLEREGRNEQFF
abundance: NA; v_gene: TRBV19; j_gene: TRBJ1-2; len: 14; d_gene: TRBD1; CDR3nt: TGTGCCAGTAGTCATGGACAGGGTAGCTATGGCTACACCTTC; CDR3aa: CASSHGQGSYGYTF
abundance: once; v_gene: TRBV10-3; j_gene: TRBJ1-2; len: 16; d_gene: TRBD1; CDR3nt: TGTGCCATCAAGTCGCCCGGGACAGATTCAAACTATGGCTACACCTTC; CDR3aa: CAIKSPGTDSNYGYTF
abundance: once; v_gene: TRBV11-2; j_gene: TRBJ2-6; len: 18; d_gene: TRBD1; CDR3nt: TGTGCCAGCAGCTTAGTGGGGACAGGGGTCTCTGGGGCCAACGTCCTGACTTTC; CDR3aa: CASSLVGTGVSGANVLTF
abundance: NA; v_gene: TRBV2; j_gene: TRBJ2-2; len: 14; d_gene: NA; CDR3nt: TGTGCCAGCGGGGTGGGGGGAAACACCGGGGAGCTGTTTTTT; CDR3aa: CASGVGGNTGELFF
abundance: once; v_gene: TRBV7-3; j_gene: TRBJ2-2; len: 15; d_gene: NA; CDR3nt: TGTGCCAGCAGCCAACAGGGTTCTAACGCCGGGGAGCTGTTTTTT; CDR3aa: CASSQQGSNAGELFF
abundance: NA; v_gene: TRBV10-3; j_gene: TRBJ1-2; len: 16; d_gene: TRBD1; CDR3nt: TGTGCCATCAGTGACCTACCGGGACAGAAATCCTATGGCTACACCTTC; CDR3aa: CAISDLPGQKSYGYTF
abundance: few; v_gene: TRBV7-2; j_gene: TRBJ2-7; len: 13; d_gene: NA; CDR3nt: TGTGCCAGCAGCTTCGGTGGGGGCTACGAGCAGTACTTC; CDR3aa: CASSFGGGYEQYF
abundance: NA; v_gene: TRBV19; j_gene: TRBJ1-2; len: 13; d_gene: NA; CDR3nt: TGTGCCAGTAGTATAGATCTGGGGCGCGGCTACACCTTC; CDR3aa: CASSIDLGRGYTF
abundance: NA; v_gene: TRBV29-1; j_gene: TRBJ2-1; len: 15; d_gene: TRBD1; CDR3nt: TGCAGCGTTTCTCTACCGGGACAGGACTACAATGAGCAGTTCTTC; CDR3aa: CSVSLPGQDYNEQFF
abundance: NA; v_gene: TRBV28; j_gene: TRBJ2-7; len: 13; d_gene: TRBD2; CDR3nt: TGTGCCAGCATCGGGGGGGGGCCGGGCGAGCAGTACTTC; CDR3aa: CASIGGGPGEQYF
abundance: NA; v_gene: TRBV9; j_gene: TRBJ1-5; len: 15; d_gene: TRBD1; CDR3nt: TGTGCCAGCAGCGCCACGGGACAGCGCAATCAGCCCCAGCATTTT; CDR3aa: CASSATGQRNQPQHF
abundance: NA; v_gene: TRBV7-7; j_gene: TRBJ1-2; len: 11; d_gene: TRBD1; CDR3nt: TGTGCCAGGACAGGGGACTATGGCTACACCTTC; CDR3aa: CARTGDYGYTF
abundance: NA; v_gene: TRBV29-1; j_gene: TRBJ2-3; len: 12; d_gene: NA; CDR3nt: TGCAGCGTTGAACTGGGCACAGATACGCAGTATTTT; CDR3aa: CSVELGTDTQYF
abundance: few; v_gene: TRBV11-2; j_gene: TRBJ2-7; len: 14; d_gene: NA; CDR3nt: TGTGCCAGCAGCCCCTCCGGACACCCGTACGAGCAGTACTTC; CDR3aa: CASSPSGHPYEQYF
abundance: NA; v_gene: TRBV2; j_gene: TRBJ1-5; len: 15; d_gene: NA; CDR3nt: TGTGCCAGCAGTGAGATGGGGGGGCCTGGTCAGCCCCAGCATTTT; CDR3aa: CASSEMGGPGQPQHF
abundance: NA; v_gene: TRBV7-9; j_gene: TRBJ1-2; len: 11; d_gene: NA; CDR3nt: TGTGCCAGCAGCGACGGCTATGGCTACACCTTC; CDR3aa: CASSDGYGYTF
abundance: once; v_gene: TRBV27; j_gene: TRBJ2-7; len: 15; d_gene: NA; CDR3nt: TGTGCCAGCAAACTGGAGGTTGGAGCTTTCTACGAGCAGTACTTC; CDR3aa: CASKLEVGAFYEQYF
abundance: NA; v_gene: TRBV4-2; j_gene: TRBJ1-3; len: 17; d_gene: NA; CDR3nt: TGTGCCAGCAGCCCAGTAGCTACGGGGATCTCTGGAAACACCATATATTTT; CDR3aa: CASSPVATGISGNTIYF
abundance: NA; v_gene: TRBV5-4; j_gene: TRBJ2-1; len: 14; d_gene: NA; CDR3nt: TGTGCCAGCAGCTTTGACGGGTCCAACAATGAGCAGTTCTTC; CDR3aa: CASSFDGSNNEQFF
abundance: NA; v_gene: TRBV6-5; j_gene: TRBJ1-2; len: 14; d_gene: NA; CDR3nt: TGTGCCAGCAAAAACTCCTTACTAATCTATGGCTACACCTTC; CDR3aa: CASKNSLLIYGYTF
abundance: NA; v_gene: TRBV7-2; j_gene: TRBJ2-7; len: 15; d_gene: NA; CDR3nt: TGTGCCAGCAGTTTTCCAGGGAAAACTTCCTACGAGCAGTACTTC; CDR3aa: CASSFPGKTSYEQYF
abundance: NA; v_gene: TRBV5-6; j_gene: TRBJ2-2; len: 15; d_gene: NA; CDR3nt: TGTGCCAGCAGTTCCTACTCTGCCGACACCGGGGAGCTGTTTTTT; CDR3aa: CASSSYSADTGELFF
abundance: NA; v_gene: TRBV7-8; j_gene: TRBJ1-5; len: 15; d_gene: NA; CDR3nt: TGTGCCAGCAGCTTGAGACAGAATAGCAATCAGCCCCAGCATTTT; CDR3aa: CASSLRQNSNQPQHF
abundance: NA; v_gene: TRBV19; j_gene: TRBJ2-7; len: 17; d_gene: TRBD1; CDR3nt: TGTGCCAGTAGTGGGACAGGGAGGTGGGAGAGTTCCAACGAGCAGTACTTC; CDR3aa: CASSGTGRWESSNEQYF
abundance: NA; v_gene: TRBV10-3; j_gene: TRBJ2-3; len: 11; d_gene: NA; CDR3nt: TGTGCCATCAGTGATACAGATACGCAGTATTTT; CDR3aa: CAISDTDTQYF
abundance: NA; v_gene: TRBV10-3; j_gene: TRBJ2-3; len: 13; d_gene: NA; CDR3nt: TGTGCCATCAGGGACAGAGCCACAGATACGCAGTATTTT; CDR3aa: CAIRDRATDTQYF
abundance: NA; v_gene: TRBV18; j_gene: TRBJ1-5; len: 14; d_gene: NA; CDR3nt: TGTGCCAGCTCACCTCAGGGGAGCAATCAGCCCCAGCATTTT; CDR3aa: CASSPQGSNQPQHF
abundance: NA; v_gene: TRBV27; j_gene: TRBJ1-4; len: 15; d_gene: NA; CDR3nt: TGTGCCAGCAGTCGAATGACAGGTGGGGCGGAAAAACTGTTTTTT; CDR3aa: CASSRMTGGAEKLFF
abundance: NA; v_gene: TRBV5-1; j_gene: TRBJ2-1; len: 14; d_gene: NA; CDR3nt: TGCGCCAGCAGCTTGGCTTCGCTCGGCGGAGAGCAGTTCTTC; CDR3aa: CASSLASLGGEQFF
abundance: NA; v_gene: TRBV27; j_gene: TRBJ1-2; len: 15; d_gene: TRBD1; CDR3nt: TGTGCCAGCAGTGGCCGGGACAGGGGGCACCATGGCTACACCTTC; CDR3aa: CASSGRDRGHHGYTF
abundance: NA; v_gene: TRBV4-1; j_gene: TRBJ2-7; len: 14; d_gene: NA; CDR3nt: TGCGCCAGCAGCCAAGGGGAGGCACTCTACGAGCAGTACTTC; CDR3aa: CASSQGEALYEQYF
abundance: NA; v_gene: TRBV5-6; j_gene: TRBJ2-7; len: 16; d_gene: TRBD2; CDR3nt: TGTGCCAGCAGCTTGGTAGAGGTAGCGGGAGTCCGCGAGCAGTACTTC; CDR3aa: CASSLVEVAGVREQYF
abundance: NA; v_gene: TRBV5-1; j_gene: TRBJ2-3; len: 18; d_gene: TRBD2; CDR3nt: TGCGCCAGCAGCTTGGGGCTAGCGGGGGCCAAAAGCACAGATACGCAGTATTTT; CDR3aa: CASSLGLAGAKSTDTQYF
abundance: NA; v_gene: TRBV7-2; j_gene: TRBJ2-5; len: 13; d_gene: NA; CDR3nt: TGTGCCAGCAGCTCCGGTGGCACCCCGACCCAGTACTTC; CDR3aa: CASSSGGTPTQYF
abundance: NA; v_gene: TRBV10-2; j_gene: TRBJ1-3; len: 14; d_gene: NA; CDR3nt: TGCGCCAGCAGTGAGAATGGCCTTGGAAACACCATATATTTT; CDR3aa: CASSENGLGNTIYF
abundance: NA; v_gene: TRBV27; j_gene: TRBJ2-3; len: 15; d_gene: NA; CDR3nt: TGTGCCAGCAGCTCTGGCGGGCCCCACACAGATACGCAGTATTTT; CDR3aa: CASSSGGPHTDTQYF
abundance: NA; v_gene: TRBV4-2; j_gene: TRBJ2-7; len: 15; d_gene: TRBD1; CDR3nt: TGTGCCAGCAGCCAAACCACAGGGGGCCCGGACGAGCAGTACTTC; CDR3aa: CASSQTTGGPDEQYF
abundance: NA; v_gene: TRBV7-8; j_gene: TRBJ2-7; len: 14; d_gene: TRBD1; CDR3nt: TGTGCCAGCAGCTTAGGGGCAGGGGGATACGAGCAGTACTTC; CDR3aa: CASSLGAGGYEQYF
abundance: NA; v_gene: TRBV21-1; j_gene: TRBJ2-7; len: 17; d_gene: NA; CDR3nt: TGTGCCAGCAGCAAGACCCATAGCGGGAGGGAGACCTACGAGCAGTACTTC; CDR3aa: CASSKTHSGRETYEQYF
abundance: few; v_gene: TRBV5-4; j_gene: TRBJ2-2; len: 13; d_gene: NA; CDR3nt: TGTGCCAGCAGCTTGGGTCCCACCGGGGAGCTGTTTTTT; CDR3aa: CASSLGPTGELFF
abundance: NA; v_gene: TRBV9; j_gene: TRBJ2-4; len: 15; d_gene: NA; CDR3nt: TGTGCCAGCAGCGCCCAAGACAGCCCCAAAAACATTCAGTACTTC; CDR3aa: CASSAQDSPKNIQYF
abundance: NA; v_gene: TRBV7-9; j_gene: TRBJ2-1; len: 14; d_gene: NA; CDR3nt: TGTGCCAGCAGCCAGACGGACAGATACAATGAGCAGTTCTTC; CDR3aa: CASSQTDRYNEQFF
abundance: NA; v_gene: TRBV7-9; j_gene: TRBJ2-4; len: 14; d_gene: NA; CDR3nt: TGTGCCAGCAGCTTATGGGTCGACAAAAACATTCAGTACTTC; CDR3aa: CASSLWVDKNIQYF